One T cell receptor (beta chain) is described in this entry. No antigen is known for it. The V and J ends lost 4 bases and 0 bases respectively, with 10 bases between them. Germline CDR1 SNHLY, CDR2 FYNNEI. This CDR3 has 14 residues. This sample is part of a study of cytomegalovirus exposure and HLA in healthy donors. Overall study context: The study placed around 80% of its approximately 430 genotyped donors in the Caucasian-associated ancestry cluster. Regarding the study as a whole: Several of the most significant clusters were apparently associated with common viral pathogens in a later analysis. Among TCR beta chains, those listed as cytomegalovirus-associated numbered fewer than 200. Immune exposure data for these donors was limited to CMV serostatus.

PCR primers comprised 60 Vbeta and 13 Jbeta primers. Only in-frame clones appear in the TCRdb table, and some are missing; sequencing was by immunoSEQ multiplex PCR. This table has tens of thousands of clones, around 78% appearing once. The clonotype comes from a man aged 25 to 40 in good health and CMV-seronegative. The sequencing sample was made of PBMCs. This chain links TRBV2 with TRBJ2-7; tentative D call: TRBD2 (6 bases). The CDR3: CASSVWRDSYEQYV. CDR3 nucleotides: TGTGCCAGCAGTGTTTGGCGGGACTCCTACGAGCAGTACGTC.